This T cell receptor (beta chain) was found in a study of PD-1 blockade in classical Hodgkin lymphoma. About this clone: Its antigen is unknown. Other DNA sequences from this sample encode an identical CDR3 as well.

Broader study findings: A reduction in baseline TCR diversity was reportedly seen in newly diagnosed patients relative to healthy donors.

Time point: newly diagnosed, previously untreated cHL patient sample. Measured with immunoSEQ multiplex PCR; TCRdb has only the in-frame clones, and not every one. The sample has over 15,000 clones; 75% to 90% are singletons. The CDR3 has 14 amino acids. V lost 0 bases to trimming and J lost 4 bases, with 9 bases between them. Germline CDR1 and CDR2: SGHTA and FQGNSA. Sample: peripheral blood mononuclear cells (PBMCs). This chain links TRBV7-2 with TRBJ2-5, with D maybe TRBD1 (6 bases). The receptor was isolated from a human donor with classical Hodgkin lymphoma. The CDR3 is CASSLAGRGETQYF. In DNA form, the CDR3 reads TGTGCCAGCAGCTTAGCGGGCAGGGGAGAGACCCAGTACTTC.